The rows below give T cell receptor beta chains drawn from one sample of a study of shared clonotypes between healthy human individuals. Sequencing was performed with immunoSEQ multiplex PCR; in TCRdb, only in-frame clones are kept and a portion is missing. The sample has millions of clones, roughly 94% seen once; the top ten hold 1% to 1.3%. The sequenced sample consisted of naive CD8+ T cells sorted from blood. The receptors were sampled from a man between 18 and 35 years old in good health. Both conserved end residues are part of each CDR3. Each record gives: V gene, D gene, J gene, clone size, CDR3 DNA, CDR3 protein. D genes are given only for firm matches. A row's size may be missing; if present it is once, few, many or a size class.

TRBV5-6	-	TRBJ2-7	-	TGTGCCAGCAGCTTCGGGGACACAAACTACGAGCAGTACTTC	CASSFGDTNYEQYF
TRBV27	-	TRBJ1-6	-	TGTGCCAGCAGTTTATCGACGGGGGGCTATAATTCACCCCTCCACTTT	CASSLSTGGYNSPLHF
TRBV18	-	TRBJ2-7	-	TGTGCCAGCTCCTCGGTAGGGGACTACGAGCAGTACTTC	CASSSVGDYEQYF
TRBV5-5	-	TRBJ1-5	once	TGTGCCAGCAGCTTGTGGGGGGAAGGACAGCCCCAGCATTTT	CASSLWGEGQPQHF
TRBV6-1	-	TRBJ2-7	-	TGTGCCAGCAGTGCAGGGACATACGAGCAGTACTTC	CASSAGTYEQYF
TRBV29-1	-	TRBJ2-7	-	TGCAGCGTTGAACACATAAACGAGCAGTACTTC	CSVEHINEQYF
TRBV9	TRBD1	TRBJ1-4	-	TGTGCCAGCAGCGTAGATGGGACAGAATATGAAAAACTGTTTTTT	CASSVDGTEYEKLFF
TRBV11-2	TRBD2	TRBJ2-1	-	TGTGCCAGCAGCGATAGCGGGAGTAACAATGAGCAGTTCTTC	CASSDSGSNNEQFF
TRBV19	-	TRBJ1-6	once	TGTGCCAGTAGTATTGCCGGGATTAATTCACCCCTCCACTTT	CASSIAGINSPLHF
TRBV11-2	-	TRBJ2-1	-	TGTGCCAGCAGCTTAAACCCTAATGAGCAGTTCTTC	CASSLNPNEQFF
TRBV30	-	TRBJ2-7	-	TGTGCCTGGAGCCGGGACATCTACGAGCAGTACTTC	CAWSRDIYEQYF
TRBV19	TRBD1	TRBJ2-7	-	TGTGCCAGCGCCCCCGGGACAGGGTTCTACGAGCAGTACTTC	CASAPGTGFYEQYF
TRBV11-2	-	TRBJ1-2	-	TGTGCCAGCAGCTTGTCCCAGGGTCCCTATGGCTACACCTTC	CASSLSQGPYGYTF
TRBV27	-	TRBJ1-1	-	TGTGCCAGCAGTTTACGAAGCGTCACTGAAGCTTTCTTT	CASSLRSVTEAFF
TRBV19	-	TRBJ1-2	-	TGTGCCAGTACCGCAGGGAGCTATGGCTACACCTTC	CASTAGSYGYTF